The present T cell receptor (beta chain) was sequenced within a study of control samples from healthy donors and cancer patients. Method: immunoSEQ multiplex PCR; TCRdb's copy keeps in-frame clones and lacks some. The data contain around 110,000 clones, 88% of them singletons. CDR3 length: 19 residues. The V gene's germline CDR1 is MGHRA and CDR2 YSYEKL. The ends lost 0 bases at V and 0 bases at J; junction bases unmatched: 14. Sequencing input: blood. The origin of this receptor is a woman in her 70s in good health. J is TRBJ2-7 and V is TRBV4-1; 7 nucleotides line up with TRBD1. In DNA form, the CDR3 reads TGCGCCAGCAGCCAAGAAGCCAACTCCGGGACAGCGAGCTCCTACGAGCAGTACTTC. Amino acid sequence: CASSQEANSGTASSYEQYF.